These T cell receptor beta chains were read from a single sample in a study of T-cell reconstitution after alpha-beta-depleted transplantation in children. TCRdb passed the PCR reads through MiXCR, listing each CDR3 protein once. The sample has 500,000 to 750,000 distinct CDR3 sequences; more than 20% are singletons. Specimen: PBMCs, collected before TCRalphabeta/CD19-depleted stem cell transplant. Receptors originate from a boy younger than two with Wiskott-Aldrich syndrome, due to receive a stem cell transplant. Both conserved end residues are part of each CDR3. The D gene is left open where the match is weak. The size of a clone is reported for some rows only, either as once, few or many, or as a class for expanded clones.

d_gene,v_gene,j_gene,abundance,CDR3aa,CDR3nt
.,TRBV6-1,TRBJ2-1,few,CASSAEGTGSNEQFF,TGTGCCAGCAGTGCCGAGGGGACTGGCTCCAATGAGCAGTTCTTC
TRBD2,TRBV5-1,TRBJ2-7,.,CASSLSRTSVSYEQYF,TGCGCCAGCAGCTTGAGTCGGACTAGCGTCTCCTACGAGCAGTACTTC
.,TRBV20-1,TRBJ1-4,.,CSARDWRGSNEKLFF,TGCAGTGCTAGAGATTGGCGGGGTTCTAATGAAAAACTGTTTTTT
TRBD2,TRBV9,TRBJ2-1,.,CASSPGTSGIDEQFF,TGTGCCAGCAGCCCCGGGACTAGCGGGATCGATGAGCAGTTCTTC
.,TRBV5-1,TRBJ2-1,many,CASSLSYNEQFF,TGTGCCAGCAGCCTATCCTACAATGAGCAGTTCTTC
.,TRBV28,TRBJ1-5,few,CASSSYMWGPQHF,TGTGCCAGCAGTTCCTATATGTGGGGGCCCCAGCATTTT
.,TRBV7-8,TRBJ2-3,few,CASSLGGGQYF,TGTGCCAGCAGCCTGGGAGGAGGGCAGTATTTT
.,TRBV14,TRBJ2-3,.,CASSQVGKAQYF,TGTGCCAGCAGCCAAGTGGGGAAGGCGCAGTATTTT
TRBD2,TRBV5-1,TRBJ2-2,.,CASFPSKGLAFTGELFF,TGCGCCAGCTTTCCCTCGAAGGGACTAGCGTTCACCGGGGAGCTGTTTTTT
.,TRBV5-1,TRBJ2-3,.,CASSLRPRGGTDTQYF,TGCGCCAGCAGCTTGAGGCCGAGGGGTGGCACAGATACGCAGTATTTT
.,TRBV7-2,TRBJ1-5,.,CASARTFNQPQHF,TGTGCCAGCGCCCGGACGTTCAATCAGCCCCAGCATTTT
.,TRBV7-2,TRBJ1-5,many,CASSLRGQPQHF,TGTGCCAGCAGCTTAAGGGGTCAGCCCCAGCATTTT
TRBD1,TRBV11-1,TRBJ1-6,few,CASSSPRQGRTYNSPLHF,TGTGCCAGCAGCTCCCCGAGACAGGGAAGGACCTATAATTCACCCCTCCACTTT
TRBD1,TRBV28,TRBJ1-2,few,CASSIQGRYGYTF,TGTGCCAGCAGTATACAGGGGCGTTATGGCTACACCTTC
.,TRBV9,TRBJ2-1,few,CASSISGYNEQFF,TGTGCCAGCAGCATCAGTGGTTACAATGAGCAGTTCTTC
.,TRBV10-3,TRBJ2-3,.,CAIRHGTTDTQYF,TGTGCCATCAGACACGGTACCACAGATACGCAGTATTTT
TRBD2,TRBV11-2,TRBJ2-7,.,CASSYLAGVSYEQYF,TGTGCCAGCAGCTACCTAGCGGGCGTCTCCTACGAGCAGTACTTC
.,TRBV21-1,TRBJ1-5,.,CASSKGAGGGNQPQHF,TGTGCCAGCAGCAAAGGGGCAGGGGGAGGCAATCAGCCCCAGCATTTT
TRBD1,TRBV20-1,TRBJ2-3,few,CSARGTGIDTQYF,TGCAGTGCTAGGGGGACAGGGATAGATACGCAGTATTTT
.,TRBV6-2/TRBV6-3,TRBJ1-1,.,CASRGRNTEAFF,TGTGCCAGCAGGGGACGGAACACTGAAGCTTTCTTT
TRBD1,TRBV28,TRBJ2-5,few,CASSPQGTAQETQYF,TGTGCCAGCAGCCCACAAGGGACAGCTCAAGAGACCCAGTACTTC
.,TRBV7-9,TRBJ2-1,.,CASRPPLRRENYNEQFF,TGTGCCAGCAGGCCCCCCCTTCGGCGGGAAAATTACAATGAGCAGTTCTTC
.,TRBV29-1,TRBJ2-5,.,CSVCHTLRETQYF,TGCAGCGTTTGTCATACTCTCCGGGAGACCCAGTACTTC
TRBD2,TRBV20-1,TRBJ2-7,.,CSARRGTSGSPWEQYF,TGCAGTGCTAGACGTGGGACTAGCGGGAGTCCGTGGGAGCAGTACTTC
.,TRBV5-1,TRBJ2-3,.,CASSFITSDTQYF,TGCGCCAGCAGCTTTATTACGTCGGATACGCAGTATTTT
.,TRBV7-3,TRBJ2-7,few,CASSLTGGGAYEQYF,TGTGCCAGCAGCTTAACCGGTGGAGGGGCCTACGAGCAGTACTTC
.,TRBV5-1,TRBJ2-1,few,CASSNEGEQFF,TGCGCCAGCAGCAACGAGGGTGAGCAGTTCTTC
TRBD1,TRBV7-9,TRBJ1-6,few,CASSIGTASSYNSPLHF,TGTGCCAGCAGCATAGGGACAGCGAGCTCCTATAATTCACCCCTCCACTTT
.,TRBV12-3/TRBV12-4,TRBJ2-2,.,CASSSGDYTGELFF,TGTGCCAGCAGTTCAGGGGATTACACCGGGGAGCTGTTTTTT
.,TRBV5-1,TRBJ2-1,few,CASSFRVLENNEQFF,TGCGCCAGCAGCTTCAGGGTTCTTGAGAACAATGAGCAGTTCTTC
.,TRBV7-2,TRBJ2-7,.,CASSFLRTAAYEQYF,TGTGCCAGCAGCTTTCTAAGGACGGCGGCCTACGAGCAGTACTTC
.,TRBV5-1,TRBJ1-5,few,CASSLVAGKNQPQHF,TGCGCCAGCAGCTTGGTGGCAGGTAAAAATCAGCCCCAGCATTTT
TRBD1,TRBV5-5,TRBJ1-1,few,CASSLEWDRALMNTEAFF,TGTGCCAGCAGCTTGGAATGGGACAGGGCATTGATGAACACTGAAGCTTTCTTT
.,TRBV3-1,TRBJ2-1,few,CASSPYSYNEQFF,TGTGCCAGCAGCCCCTATTCCTACAATGAGCAGTTCTTC
.,TRBV20-1,TRBJ1-6,.,CSAINEGYNSPLHF,TGCAGTGCTATAAACGAGGGCTATAATTCACCCCTCCACTTT
TRBD2,TRBV11-2,TRBJ2-3,few,CASSLGGRLTTDTQYF,TGTGCCAGCAGCTTAGGCGGGAGGTTGACCACAGATACGCAGTATTTT
TRBD2,TRBV10-3,TRBJ2-1,few,CAISVAGSFNEQFF,TGTGCCATCAGTGTAGCGGGAAGCTTCAATGAGCAGTTCTTC
TRBD2,TRBV6-2/TRBV6-3,TRBJ2-7,few,CASSFWEGQNYEQYF,TGTGCCAGCAGTTTTTGGGAGGGTCAAAACTACGAGCAGTACTTC
.,TRBV5-1,TRBJ1-4,.,CASSLVVTGPNEKLFF,TGCGCCAGCAGCTTGGTGGTTACGGGACCGAATGAAAAACTGTTTTTT
TRBD2,TRBV12-3/TRBV12-4,TRBJ2-1,.,CASSLPRLAGEKQFF,TGTGCCAGCAGTTTACCAAGACTAGCGGGAGAGAAGCAGTTCTTC